The 22 T cell receptor beta chains presented below share a single source sample, sequenced in a study of HIV-infected children after antiretroviral therapy interruption. Treatment in this sample: PENTA 11 planned treatment interruption arm or continuous ART arm. The TCR library was built from RNA with a 3' RACE protocol and unique molecular identifiers. TCRdb re-called the 3' RACE reads with MiXCR, one entry per CDR3 protein. This table has about 89,000 distinct CDR3 sequences, 5.5% to 8.5% appearing once. This specimen was CD45RA+ CD4+ T cells from PBMCs, pooled from several time points, taken from a donor given antiretroviral therapy, either interrupted or continuous. Subset described: naive CD4+ CD45RA+ CD45RO- T cells. These receptors came from a pool of human donors with HIV.

This clonotype occurred many times. The chain couples TRBV19 to TRBJ1-5, with D unresolved. The CDR3 length is 14 residues. Germline CDR1 is LNHDA and CDR2 is SQIVND (reference sequence). V dropped 7 bases and J dropped 5 bases, with 15 bases sitting between them. The CDR3 reads CASTKAVPHQPQHF. DNA for the CDR3: TGTGCCAGTACCAAGGCCGTTCCCCATCAGCCCCAGCATTTT.

The table lists this clonotype with many counts. This chain connects TRBV23-1 to TRBJ2-7; D is unclear. TRBV23-1 is an ORF, and what it does is uncertain. This CDR3 contains 16 residues. Trimming stripped 0 bases from V and 4 bases from J, with 16 bases between. The CDR3 here is CASSQSEIFRIYEQYF. The CDR3 nucleotides are TGCGCCAGCAGTCAATCGGAGATATTCAGGATATACGAGCAGTACTTC.

Ten or more counts support this clonotype. The chain uses TRBV19 and TRBJ2-3; 8 nucleotides line up with TRBD2. CDR3 length: 14 amino acids. With V trimmed by 5 bases and J by 3 bases, 4 bases remained unmatched. In germline, CDR1 is LNHDA, CDR2 SQIVND (reference sequence). CDR3 in amino acids: CASSFSGKTDTQYF. For the CDR3, the DNA is TGTGCCAGTAGTTTTAGCGGGAAGACAGATACGCAGTATTTT.

This clonotype was counted ten times or more. This rearrangement joins TRBV19 to TRBJ2-7, with 7 bases that match TRBD1. Germline V lookup: CDR1 LNHDA, CDR2 SQIVND (reference sequence). The CDR3 has 14 amino acids. V dropped 4 bases and J dropped 5; count of bases not matched to a gene: 8. The CDR3, as DNA: TGTGCCAGTAGTAACGGACAGGCTACCCACGAGCAGTACTTC. This translates into CASSNGQATHEQYF.

This clonotype occurred many times. The rearrangement uses TRBV5-1 and TRBJ2-7, with TRBD2 matching 7 bases. V trimming: 4 bases; J trimming: 5 bases; junction bases outside the gene matches: 15. The CDR3 extends over 16 amino acids. Germline CDR1 reads SGHRS; CDR2 reads YFSETQ. The CDR3 nucleotides are TGCGCCAGCAGCCCGAGAACGGGGGGTATAGGGGACGAGCAGTACTTC. Translating gives CASSPRTGGIGDEQYF.

This clonotype has ten or more counts. The genes are TRBV12-3 or TRBV12-4 and TRBJ2-3, with D perhaps matching TRBD1 (6 bases). V gave up 4 bases and J gave up 7 bases, with 9 bases separating them. The CDR3 consists of 12 residues. CDR3 nucleotide sequence: TGTGCCAGCAGTTCCCAGGGGCATACGCAGTATTTT. Translating it yields CASSSQGHTQYF.

This clonotype was counted at least ten times. Relative to the germline gene, one junction end is altered; a read error may explain this. CDR3 loop: CASSEDQETQYF. The DNA for the CDR3 is TGTGCCAGCAGTGAAGACCAGGAGACCCAGTACTTC. This rearrangement joins TRBV2 to TRBJ2-5; D is unresolved. The V gene's germline CDR1 is SNHLY and CDR2 FYNNEI. The CDR3 consists of 12 residues.

This clonotype was seen repeatedly, ten times or more. J is TRBJ2-2 and V is TRBV2; 8 bases agree with TRBD1. The germline CDR1 and CDR2 sequences are SNHLY and FYNNEI. The CDR3 is 15 amino acids. V lost 8 bases, J lost 1 base, and 6 bases stayed unmatched. As DNA, the CDR3 is TGTGCCAGCTTGTCCGGGACAGGGAACACCGGGGAGCTGTTTTTT. The encoded protein is CASLSGTGNTGELFF.

This rearrangement joins TRBV9 to TRBJ2-6, with 11 bases fitting TRBD1. The CDR3 runs to 19 residues. J lost 4 bases, V lost 4 bases, and 13 bases had no gene match. Germline-derived CDR1 and CDR2 are SGDLS and YYNGEE. The chain's CDR3 is CASSPRTGGPPVGANVLTF. In DNA, the CDR3 is TGTGCCAGCAGCCCTCGGACAGGGGGCCCCCCTGTCGGGGCCAACGTCCTGACTTTC.

This chain links TRBV29-1 with TRBJ2-1; the D is unclear. Trimming shortened V by 4 bases and J by 0 bases, and 10 bases separated the two germline ends. Germline CDR1 is SQVTM and CDR2 is ANQGSEA. The CDR3 consists of 14 residues. DNA of the CDR3: TGCAGCGTTGGAAAACGGCTCTCCTACAATGAGCAGTTCTTC. Translating gives CSVGKRLSYNEQFF.

This clonotype has a count of ten or more. V usage is TRBV10-3 and J usage is TRBJ2-3; a weak D match, TRBD1 (6 bases). V was pared by 4 bases and J by 6 bases, with 23 bases between. CDR1 and CDR2 from the germline V gene are ENHRY and SYGVKD. This CDR3 has 17 residues. DNA of the CDR3: TGTGCCATCAGTGCCTCCGGGACAACCGTACAGGCGGATACGCAGTATTTT. It translates to CAISASGTTVQADTQYF.

This clonotype was recorded many times. The V gene is TRBV7-3, the J gene TRBJ2-5, with TRBD1 identical over 8 bases. The CDR3 runs 19 residues. With 4 bases clipped from V and 4 bases from J, the junction kept 20 bases outside the gene matches. Germline V gives CDR1 SGHTA, CDR2 FQGTGA. CDR3 in amino acids: CASSSLGWGQGAGRETQYF. In DNA form, the CDR3 reads TGTGCCAGCAGCTCCCTGGGTTGGGGTCAGGGGGCAGGAAGAGAGACCCAGTACTTC.

This clonotype was detected many times. The chain couples TRBV15 to TRBJ2-5; TRBD2 aligns across 8 bases. Trimming cost V 5 bases and J 2 bases; bases outside gene matches: 4. CDR3 length: 14 amino acids. The germline CDR1 and CDR2 sequences are LNHNV and YYDKDF (reference sequence). CDR3 sequence: CATSVGGGQETQYF. CDR3 in DNA: TGTGCCACCAGCGTCGGGGGGGGGCAAGAGACCCAGTACTTC.

This clonotype was detected ten times or more. V usage is TRBV28 and J usage is TRBJ1-3; D not certain. V dropped 7 bases and J dropped 0 bases, with 19 bases sitting between them. The CDR3 is made up of 17 amino acids. Germline lookup yields CDR1 MDHEN and CDR2 SYDVKM. The CDR3 DNA sequence: TGTGCCAGCACCCCTGCGGCAGTCCGCGGCTCTGGAAACACCATATATTTT. Amino acids: CASTPAAVRGSGNTIYF. Looking up the rest from reference TRBV28 and TRBJ1-3 gives the full variable domain: DVKVTQSSRYLVKRTGEKVFLECVQDMDHENMFWYRQDPGLGLRLIYFSYDVKMKEKGDIPEGYSVSREKKERFSLILESASTNQTSMYLCASTPAAVRGSGNTIYFGEGSWLTVV.

This clonotype was counted many times. This rearrangement joins TRBV5-1 to TRBJ1-6, with D unclear. The CDR3 runs to 16 residues. Germline values: CDR1 SGHRS, CDR2 YFSETQ. The germline V and J ends were trimmed by 2 bases and 0 bases, with 9 bases remaining between them. CDR3 sequence: CASSLRDNSYNSPLHF. The CDR3 region has the DNA TGCGCCAGCAGCTTACGAGATAACTCCTATAATTCACCCCTCCACTTT.

In this sample, this clonotype turned up many times. The J gene is TRBJ2-7, the V gene TRBV5-1, with D tentatively TRBD1 or TRBD2 (5 bases each). V shed 1 base and J shed 4 bases, with 9 bases lying between them. CDR3 length: 13 residues. Germline loops: CDR1 SGHRS, CDR2 YFSETQ. CDR3 sequence reads: CASSLLGEYEQYF. Here the CDR3 DNA reads TGCGCCAGCAGCTTGTTGGGGGAATACGAGCAGTACTTC.

Many counts were recorded for this clonotype. The chain is built from TRBV5-4 and TRBJ1-2, with D perhaps matching TRBD1 (6 bases). With 4 bases removed from V and 4 bases from J, the gap between germline ends came to 17 bases. CDR1 SGHNT and CDR2 YYREEE come from the germline V gene (reference sequence). This CDR3 has 15 amino acids. The CDR3 DNA follows: TGTGCCAGCAGCCCGGTTGGGGGGCAAGGCTATGGCTACACCTTC. Translated: CASSPVGGQGYGYTF.

This chain links TRBV28 with TRBJ1-1; D is unclear. Germline CDR1 MDHEN, CDR2 SYDVKM. Trimming removed 5 bases from V and 0 bases from J, with 10 bases in between. This CDR3 is built from 14 residues. The CDR3, as DNA: TGTGCCAGCAGTGAATTACGAGTGAACACTGAAGCTTTCTTT. Protein: CASSELRVNTEAFF. The complete variable domain, with remaining parts taken from reference TRBV28 and TRBJ1-1, reads DVKVTQSSRYLVKRTGEKVFLECVQDMDHENMFWYRQDPGLGLRLIYFSYDVKMKEKGDIPEGYSVSREKKERFSLILESASTNQTSMYLCASSELRVNTEAFFGQGTRLTVV.

Ten or more counts support this clonotype. The chain combines TRBV6-1 with TRBJ2-3; the D is unclear. Germline loops: CDR1 MNHNS, CDR2 SASEGT. This CDR3 has 12 amino acids. Trimming pared 4 bases from V and 6 bases from J, leaving 8 bases between. The CDR3 coding sequence is TGTGCCAGCAGTGTTATTTTGGATACGCAGTATTTT. It yields the protein CASSVILDTQYF.

The chain employs TRBV9 and TRBJ2-3, with D possibly being TRBD2 (6 bases). This CDR3 is 14 amino acids long. With 2 bases removed from V and 1 base from J, the gap between germline ends came to 8 bases. Germline CDR1 is SGDLS and CDR2 is YYNGEE. The CDR3 DNA reads TGTGCCAGCAGCGTTGGGACTCGCACAGATACGCAGTATTTT. It codes for CASSVGTRTDTQYF.

Notes on this clonotype: A much larger clonotype is one base distant, so this may be a read error. The rearrangement uses TRBV5-1 and TRBJ1-1, with 8 bases aligning to TRBD1. After removal of 4 bases from V and 3 bases from J, the junction contained 11 bases not matched to a gene. From germline, CDR1 is SGHRS and CDR2 YFSETQ. The CDR3 is 16 residues long. In nucleotides, the CDR3 is TGCGCCAGCAGCCTGTTCAGGGGCAGGGGGCACACTGAAGCTTTCTTT. It encodes CASSLFRGRGHTEAFF.

The chain employs TRBV28 and TRBJ2-7; D unresolved. Deletions cut 5 bases from V and 2 bases from J, with 13 bases between. Germline loops: CDR1 MDHEN, CDR2 SYDVKM. The CDR3 has 14 amino acids. CDR3 residues: CASSPSYTTYEQYF. In DNA, the CDR3 is TGTGCCAGCAGTCCGAGCTACACCACCTACGAGCAGTACTTC.